The sequence of this T cell receptor beta chain was determined in a study of blood T cell repertoires in COVID-19. Study-level background: The origin of the acute and convalescent COVID-19 samples was the United States, Italy and Spain. Sample material is recorded as cDNA or gDNA derived from T cells, B-cell-depleted T cells, or PBMCs.

Across under 25 US areas, participants ranged in age from about 18 to 100 years. It was within 2 weeks before study entry that exposed participants met a COVID-19 case. The germline gives CDR1 MNHEY, CDR2 SVGAGI. The CDR3 spans 12 residues. V was pared by 8 bases and J by 12 bases, with 19 bases between. The protocol was immunoSEQ multiplex PCR, while the TCRdb copy is restricted to in-frame clones and leaves out a portion. The repertoire holds 200,000 to 250,000 clones, with around nine tenths as singletons. Sequencing was carried out using PBMCs or T cells enriched from blood (not recorded which). This chain connects TRBV6-5 to TRBJ1-1; D might be TRBD1 (6 bases). This TCR was recovered from a woman aged 30 to 39 who had been exposed to COVID-19. The CDR3 spells CASPNQGRETFF. DNA for the CDR3: TGTGCCAGCCCTAATCAGGGGAGAGAGACTTTCTTT.